This T cell receptor beta chain comes out of a study of blood T cells in healthy people across ages. Germline lookup yields CDR1 SEHNR and CDR2 FQNEAQ (reference sequence). Trimming shortened V by 4 bases and J by 4 bases, and 13 bases separated the two germline ends. The CDR3 runs 14 residues. A J-beta primer mix and a sample-barcoded 5' primer were used in a second PCR of about 7 to 11 cycles. Via MiXCR, TCRdb re-called the 5' RACE reads, giving one row per CDR3 protein. The repertoire holds about a million distinct CDR3 sequences, with roughly two fifths as singletons. The clonotype was recovered from a man younger than 35 in good health. The sample consisted of blood. The chain combines TRBV7-9 with TRBJ1-1; D not certain. The CDR3 DNA follows: TGTGCCAGCAGCTCTTCTCTTAGGGCCACTGAAGCTTTCTTT. This gives the protein CASSSSLRATEAFF.